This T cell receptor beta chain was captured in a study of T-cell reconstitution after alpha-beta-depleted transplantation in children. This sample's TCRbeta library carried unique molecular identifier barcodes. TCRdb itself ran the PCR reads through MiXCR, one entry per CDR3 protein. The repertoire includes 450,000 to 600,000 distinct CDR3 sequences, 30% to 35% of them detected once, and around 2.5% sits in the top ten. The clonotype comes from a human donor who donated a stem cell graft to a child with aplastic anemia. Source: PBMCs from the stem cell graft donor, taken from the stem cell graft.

The CDR3 is CSAGLAGVGLAVSYNEQFF. CDR3 sequence (DNA): TGCAGCGCCGGACTAGCGGGGGTCGGGCTAGCGGTCTCCTACAATGAGCAGTTCTTC. J is TRBJ2-1 and V is TRBV29-1; 13 bases map to TRBD2. Germline CDR1 reads SQVTM; CDR2 reads ANQGSEA. The CDR3 loop spans 19 amino acids. Trimming at V came to 7 bases and at J to 0 bases, leaving 15 bases not matched to a gene.